The entry that follows covers one TCR beta chain sequence. The antigen this receptor binds is unknown. The sample holds no much larger clone one base away, and base qualities are not on file. This entry is derived from a study of CD4 T cell repertoires in COVID-19 (dated by TCRdb to about 2021). For context, the study as a whole: For cross-reactivity analysis, CFSE-low cells were expanded with IL-2 for less than twelve days and were then relabeled and restimulated with spike proteins from other coronaviruses. Naturally processed CD4+ T cell responses to SARS-CoV-2 spike and nucleoprotein were characterized in COVID-19-recovered individuals, and clonal composition was assessed by TCR Vbeta sequencing. TCR Vbeta repertoire analysis of SARS-CoV-2-reactive T cells was conducted at the subset level in a few recovered individuals.

The time point label on this specimen signifies: sample from a COVID-19-recovered individual after infection. The donors were patients who had gone through COVID-19 ranging from mild to severe and had recovered. Uncultured memory T cell samples were subjected to sequencing directly after ex vivo isolation. From peripheral blood mononuclear cells, the researchers isolated CD4+ total memory, central memory, effector memory and circulating T follicular helper cells. Findings and caveats that apply to the study as a whole: Several of the most expanded SARS-CoV-2-reactive clonotypes were found to be shared between two or all three memory subsets, suggesting intraclonal diversification. Consistent with cross-reactivity, between 7 and 25% of SARS-CoV-2 clonotypes also showed up in secondary cultures stimulated with SARS-CoV and/or HKU1 spike.

Library generation was performed with the immunoSEQ multiplex PCR assay. Per the authors' processing: The Chao-Jaccard similarity index and counts of shared clonotypes were used to quantify repertoire overlap between subsets. TCRdb took over this immuneACCESS table, retaining in-frame rearrangements with V and J assigned. Such tables are incomplete; in checked studies, under half of the missing clones stem from an unresolved V gene, and the remainder is unexplained. That table supplies the V and J calls and clone size; D and trimming were determined from the DNA. The sample yields approximately 79,000 clones; 83% were counted once. 0.5% to 0.6% of the sample comes from the top ten. Sample: CD4+ T cells from peripheral blood, taken after recovery from COVID-19. The TCR originated in a human donor who had COVID-19.

In nucleotide form, the sequence is TGTGCCACCAGTGACCCGGGAGGGTCTCCGTACTTC. This codes for CATSDPGGSPYF. The rearrangement joined TRBV24-1 to TRBJ2-7; 8 bases in the middle match TRBD2. Germline trimming: 4 bases from V, 12 bases from J; junction bases outside gene matches: 7. From the cysteine up to the phenylalanine, the CDR3 has a length of 12 residues. Here the CDR3 DNA is all that survives: 36 bases in frame from base 1. CDR1 and CDR2 were assigned from the germline V gene as KGHDR and SFDVKD.